This is a list of T cell receptor beta chains from one sample in a study of blood T cell repertoires in COVID-19. The repertoire was sequenced with immunoSEQ multiplex PCR; TCRdb's copy has only in-frame clones and lacks some. The sample has tens of thousands of clones, roughly 90% seen once; the top ten hold about 2.5%. The sequencing sample was made of peripheral blood. All receptors come from a human donor with active COVID-19. The donor label of this sample is uncertain. The CDR3 runs from the conserved cysteine through the conserved F or W. The order of the fields is V gene, D gene, J gene, clone size, CDR3 DNA, CDR3 protein. A D gene is named only where the DNA matches it firmly. A row's size may be missing; if present it is once, few, many or a size class.

V: TRBV5-6
D: TRBD2
J: TRBJ2-7
size: few
DNA: TGTGCCAGCAGCATTAGGACTAGCGGGGGGAAGAGCTCCTACGAGCAGTACTTC
CDR3: CASSIRTSGGKSSYEQYF

V: TRBV27
D: TRBD2
J: TRBJ2-1
size: once
DNA: TGTGCCAGCAGCGACCCCCTAGCGGGGGGGCCGCACAATGAGCAGTTCTTC
CDR3: CASSDPLAGGPHNEQFF

V: TRBV5-1
D: NA
J: TRBJ1-1
size: NA
DNA: TGCGCCAGCCGCCAGGTACCCAACACTGAAGCTTTCTTT
CDR3: CASRQVPNTEAFF

V: TRBV5-1
D: NA
J: TRBJ2-2
size: NA
DNA: TGCGCCAGCAGCTTGGTACCCGGCGGAGGGGGCGCCGGGGCCGGGGAGCTGTTTTTT
CDR3: CASSLVPGGGGAGAGELFF

V: TRBV4-3
D: TRBD1
J: TRBJ1-2
size: NA
DNA: TGCGCCAGCAGCCTTGGTCCTGGGACAGCGTATGGCTACACCTTC
CDR3: CASSLGPGTAYGYTF

V: TRBV11-2
D: NA
J: TRBJ2-3
size: NA
DNA: TGTGCCAGCAGCTTTATGACAGGACGCACAGATACGCAGTATTTT
CDR3: CASSFMTGRTDTQYF

V: TRBV6-5
D: NA
J: TRBJ1-1
size: NA
DNA: TGTGCCAGCAGTTCAATTTCCCCTCGGGGTAGGACTGAAGCTTTCTTT
CDR3: CASSSISPRGRTEAFF

V: TRBV10-3
D: NA
J: TRBJ1-1
size: NA
DNA: TGTGCCATCAGTGTAGGGGGGGTGCCCAACACTGAAGCTTTCTTT
CDR3: CAISVGGVPNTEAFF

V: TRBV12-3/TRBV12-4
D: NA
J: TRBJ1-1
size: NA
DNA: TGTGCCAGCAGTTTTGGAGGGAACACTGAAGCTTTCTTT
CDR3: CASSFGGNTEAFF

V: TRBV5-6
D: NA
J: TRBJ1-1
size: once
DNA: TGTGCCAGCAGCTTGGGTCGGGGGGACACTGAAGCTTTCTTT
CDR3: CASSLGRGDTEAFF

V: TRBV6-5
D: NA
J: TRBJ1-1
size: NA
DNA: TGTGCCAGCTTTTCCTCCAGGGGAGTGAACACTGAAGCTTTCTTT
CDR3: CASFSSRGVNTEAFF

V: TRBV19
D: TRBD1
J: TRBJ1-4
size: NA
DNA: TGTGCCAGTAGTATAAACCAGGGGGCGAATGAAAAACTGTTTTTT
CDR3: CASSINQGANEKLFF

V: TRBV2
D: NA
J: TRBJ2-7
size: once
DNA: TGTGCCAGCAAAACCGGGACTGTCTCCTACGAGCAGTACTTC
CDR3: CASKTGTVSYEQYF

V: TRBV9
D: NA
J: TRBJ1-5
size: NA
DNA: TGTGCCAGCAGCGCTGACAGAGATGGTCAGCCCCAGCATTTT
CDR3: CASSADRDGQPQHF

V: TRBV6-5
D: TRBD2
J: TRBJ2-1
size: NA
DNA: TGTGCCAGCAGTTCCACTCGACTAGCGGGGAGATATGAGCAGTTCTTC
CDR3: CASSSTRLAGRYEQFF

V: TRBV29-1
D: TRBD2
J: TRBJ2-1
size: NA
DNA: TGCAGCGTTGGGGAGGGTGTCAATGAGCAGTTCTTC
CDR3: CSVGEGVNEQFF

V: TRBV7-9
D: NA
J: TRBJ2-5
size: NA
DNA: TGTGCCAGCAGCTCAGGGGAGACCCAGTACTTC
CDR3: CASSSGETQYF

V: TRBV20-1
D: NA
J: TRBJ2-5
size: NA
DNA: TGCAGTGCCTCACCAGAAGAGACCCAGTACTTC
CDR3: CSASPEETQYF

V: TRBV10-3
D: NA
J: TRBJ2-1
size: once
DNA: TGTGCCATCAGAGGGGTGGGGTACAATGAGCAGTTCTTC
CDR3: CAIRGVGYNEQFF

V: TRBV7-2
D: NA
J: TRBJ2-3
size: NA
DNA: TGTGCCAGCAGCTTAGGACCCGACTCTACGCAGTATTTT
CDR3: CASSLGPDSTQYF

V: TRBV6-4
D: TRBD1
J: TRBJ1-3
size: NA
DNA: TGTGCCAGCAGTGACGGACAGGGGGGAAACACCATATATTTT
CDR3: CASSDGQGGNTIYF

V: TRBV2
D: TRBD1
J: TRBJ2-2
size: NA
DNA: TGTGCCATGTTGACAGGGGAAACCGGGGAGCTGTTTTTT
CDR3: CAMLTGETGELFF

V: TRBV28
D: NA
J: TRBJ1-2
size: NA
DNA: TGTGCCAGCAGCTCCTCGCCCCTATATGGCTACACCTTC
CDR3: CASSSSPLYGYTF

V: TRBV6-6
D: TRBD1
J: TRBJ1-2
size: NA
DNA: TGTGCCAGCAGCTCCACCGGGACAGGGCATCGTCGTGGCTACACCTTC
CDR3: CASSSTGTGHRRGYTF

V: TRBV9
D: NA
J: TRBJ1-5
size: NA
DNA: TGTGCCAGCAGCGGGCAGACAGGCCGAGCTTATTATAGCAATCAGCCCCAGCATTTT
CDR3: CASSGQTGRAYYSNQPQHF

V: TRBV19
D: NA
J: TRBJ2-3
size: NA
DNA: TGTGCCAGTAGTACGAATAGAGCTCCAGATACGCAGTATTTT
CDR3: CASSTNRAPDTQYF

V: TRBV27
D: NA
J: TRBJ1-2
size: NA
DNA: TGTGCCAGCAGTGTTACCCGTGTCAGGGGTAACTATGGCTACACCTTC
CDR3: CASSVTRVRGNYGYTF

V: TRBV28
D: NA
J: TRBJ1-5
size: NA
DNA: TGTGCGTCCGCACAGGGTAAAGCGCCCCAGCATTTT
CDR3: CASAQGKAPQHF

V: TRBV6-2/TRBV6-3
D: TRBD1
J: TRBJ1-5
size: once
DNA: TGTGCCAGCAGTGTGGACAGGGAGGTGGATAGGGCTCAGCCCCAGCATTTT
CDR3: CASSVDREVDRAQPQHF

V: TRBV5-6
D: TRBD1
J: TRBJ1-5
size: NA
DNA: TGTGCCAGTGGACTGCTCGCGACAGGGGGCGGGTATAGCAATCAGCCCCAGCATTTT
CDR3: CASGLLATGGGYSNQPQHF

V: TRBV5-5
D: TRBD2
J: TRBJ2-7
size: NA
DNA: TGTGCCAGCAGCCCACCTGGACTAGCGGGGGGTACCTACGAGCAGTACTTC
CDR3: CASSPPGLAGGTYEQYF

V: TRBV27
D: NA
J: TRBJ1-5
size: NA
DNA: TGTGCCAGCAGTGAGAACAGGTTAGGAGGCAATCAGCCCCAGCATTTT
CDR3: CASSENRLGGNQPQHF

V: TRBV4-3
D: NA
J: TRBJ2-1
size: NA
DNA: TGCGCCAGCAGCCAGGCGGGGTTGGCCAATGAGCAGTTCTTC
CDR3: CASSQAGLANEQFF

V: TRBV6-5
D: TRBD2
J: TRBJ2-7
size: NA
DNA: TGTGCCAGCAGCTCTAGCGGGGGTGGGTACGAGCAGTACTTC
CDR3: CASSSSGGGYEQYF

V: TRBV5-1
D: TRBD1
J: TRBJ2-2
size: NA
DNA: TGCGCCAGCAGCTCCATCCCGGGACAGCAGAACACCGGGGAGCTGTTTTTT
CDR3: CASSSIPGQQNTGELFF

V: TRBV6-5
D: NA
J: TRBJ2-1
size: once
DNA: TGTGCCAGCAGTTCCCGAGATCGCAATGAGCAGTTCTTC
CDR3: CASSSRDRNEQFF

V: TRBV7-2
D: TRBD2
J: TRBJ2-7
size: NA
DNA: TGTGCCAGCAGCGGACTAGCCGGGTACGAGCAGTACTTC
CDR3: CASSGLAGYEQYF

V: TRBV5-6
D: NA
J: TRBJ1-6
size: once
DNA: TGTGCCAGCAGCTTGTGGAGGCACCCCTCACCCCTCCACTTT
CDR3: CASSLWRHPSPLHF

V: TRBV6-1
D: NA
J: TRBJ1-1
size: NA
DNA: TGTGCCAGCAGTGAAAGTCCCAGCACTGAAGCTTTCTTT
CDR3: CASSESPSTEAFF

V: TRBV7-9
D: NA
J: TRBJ1-2
size: once
DNA: TGTGCCAGCGCCCCCACGGACTCAAGCGGCTACACCTTC
CDR3: CASAPTDSSGYTF

V: TRBV11-2
D: NA
J: TRBJ2-1
size: few
DNA: TGTGCCAGCAGTTCCCAGGGAAATGAGCAGTTCTTC
CDR3: CASSSQGNEQFF

V: TRBV7-3
D: TRBD1
J: TRBJ1-1
size: NA
DNA: TGTGCCAGCAGTTTGGACAGGGTGAACACTGAAGCTTTCTTT
CDR3: CASSLDRVNTEAFF

V: TRBV18
D: TRBD1
J: TRBJ2-7
size: NA
DNA: TGTGCCAGCTCACCACGGACAGGGGGAGACGAGCAGTACTTC
CDR3: CASSPRTGGDEQYF

V: TRBV3-1/TRBV3-2
D: TRBD2
J: TRBJ2-3
size: NA
DNA: TGTGCCAGCAGCCAAGTGTTAGCGGGGGGGACAGATACGCAGTATTTT
CDR3: CASSQVLAGGTDTQYF

V: TRBV4-1
D: TRBD1
J: TRBJ1-2
size: once
DNA: TGCGCCAGCAGGCAAACAGGGGGCTATGGCTACACCTTC
CDR3: CASRQTGGYGYTF

V: TRBV14
D: NA
J: TRBJ1-1
size: NA
DNA: TGTGCCAGCAGCCAAGACTACAACACTGAAGCTTTCTTT
CDR3: CASSQDYNTEAFF

V: TRBV7-9
D: TRBD1
J: TRBJ2-7
size: NA
DNA: TGTGCCAGCAGCTTAGCGGACAGGGGACGACACGAGCAGTACTTC
CDR3: CASSLADRGRHEQYF

V: TRBV2
D: TRBD1
J: TRBJ2-1
size: NA
DNA: TGTGCCAGCAGGGGGACAGGGCACAATGAGCAGTTCTTC
CDR3: CASRGTGHNEQFF

V: TRBV6-5
D: NA
J: TRBJ2-1
size: NA
DNA: TGTGCCAGCAGTTGGGTAAGGGGCAATGAGCAGTTCTTC
CDR3: CASSWVRGNEQFF

V: TRBV6-5
D: NA
J: TRBJ1-4
size: NA
DNA: TGTGCCAGCAGACCTACAGCTAATAATGAAAAACTGTTTTTT
CDR3: CASRPTANNEKLFF

V: TRBV18
D: NA
J: TRBJ1-3
size: NA
DNA: TGTGCCAGCTCACCCCCACAGGACTCTGGAAACACCATATATTTT
CDR3: CASSPPQDSGNTIYF

V: TRBV18
D: TRBD1
J: TRBJ2-7
size: NA
DNA: TGTGCCAGCTCACCCCAGGACAGGCCTACCTACGAGCAGTACTTC
CDR3: CASSPQDRPTYEQYF

V: TRBV11-2
D: TRBD1
J: TRBJ2-7
size: NA
DNA: TGTGCCAGCAGCTCAATTAACCGGGACAGGCAGCGGCGCCCCTACGAGCAGTACTTC
CDR3: CASSSINRDRQRRPYEQYF

V: TRBV6-1
D: NA
J: TRBJ1-2
size: NA
DNA: TGTGCCAGCAGTGAAAGGAGGGGAGATGGCTACACCTTC
CDR3: CASSERRGDGYTF